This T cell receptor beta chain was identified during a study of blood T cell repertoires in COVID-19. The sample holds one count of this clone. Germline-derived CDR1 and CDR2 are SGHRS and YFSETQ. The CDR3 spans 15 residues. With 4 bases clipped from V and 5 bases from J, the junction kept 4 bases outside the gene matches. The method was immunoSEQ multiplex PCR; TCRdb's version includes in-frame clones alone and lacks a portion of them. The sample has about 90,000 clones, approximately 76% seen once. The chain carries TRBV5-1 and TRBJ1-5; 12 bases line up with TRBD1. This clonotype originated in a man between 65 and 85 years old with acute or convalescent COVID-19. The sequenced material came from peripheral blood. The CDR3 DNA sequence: TGCGCCAGCAGCCCGGGACAGGGGGCTTATCAGCCCCAGCATTTT. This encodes CASSPGQGAYQPQHF.